This T cell receptor beta chain emerged from a study of T cells after yellow fever vaccination. This CDR3 has 14 residues. Germline loops: CDR1 SGHAT, CDR2 FQNNGV. TCRdb reprocessed the 5' RACE reads via MiXCR and lists one record per CDR3 protein. The data hold approximately 34,000 distinct CDR3 sequences, with over 9.5% observed a single time. A remark on this clonotype: This may be a read error: a much more frequent sequence differs by one nucleotide.

The chain employs TRBV11-2 and TRBJ2-3, with 11 bases aligning to TRBD2. This sample comprised PBMCs, either bulk or a sorted T-cell subset (CD4+, CD8+, memory, or dextramer-sorted; not recorded which), obtained more than 14 days after the first yellow fever vaccination. The receptor was isolated from a man aged 18 to 29 who received the YFV17D yellow fever vaccine. The CDR3 here is CASSGTSGTDMQYF. Written as DNA, the CDR3 is TGTGCCAGCAGCGGGACTAGCGGCACAGATATGCAGTATTTT.